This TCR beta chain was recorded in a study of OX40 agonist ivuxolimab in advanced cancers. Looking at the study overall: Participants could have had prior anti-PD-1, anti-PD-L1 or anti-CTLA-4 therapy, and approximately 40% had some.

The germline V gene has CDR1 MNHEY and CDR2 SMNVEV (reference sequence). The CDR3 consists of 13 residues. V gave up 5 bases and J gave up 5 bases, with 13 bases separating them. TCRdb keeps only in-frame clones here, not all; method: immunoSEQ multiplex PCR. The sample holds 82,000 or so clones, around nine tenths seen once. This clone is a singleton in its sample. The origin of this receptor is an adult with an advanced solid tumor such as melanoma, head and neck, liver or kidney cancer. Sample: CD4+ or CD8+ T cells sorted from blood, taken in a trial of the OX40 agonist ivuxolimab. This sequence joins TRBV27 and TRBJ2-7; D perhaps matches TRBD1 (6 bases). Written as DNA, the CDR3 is TGTGCCAGCAGTCCCCAGGGGAGCCACGAGCAGTACTTC. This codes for CASSPQGSHEQYF.